A selection of T cell receptor beta chains follows, all from one sample in a study of T cell responses to AZD1222 COVID-19 vaccine. TCRdb's table, derived via immunoSEQ multiplex PCR, lists solely in-frame clones and lacks some. The sample comprises around 150,000 clones, roughly 87% of which are singletons, and approximately 5.9% rests with the top ten. The input for sequencing was peripheral blood, taken 28 days after the second AZD1222 dose. The source is an adult who received the AZD1222 COVID-19 vaccine. Both conserved end residues are part of each CDR3. Fields, in order: CDR3 length, clone size, V gene, J gene, D gene, CDR3 protein, CDR3 DNA. The D gene is left open where the match is weak. Some rows mark clone size as missing; the rest say once, few, many or name a class of expanded clone.

12	NA	TRBV7-9	TRBJ1-4	NA	CASSSDPEELFF	TGTGCCAGCAGCTCGGACCCAGAGGAACTGTTTTTT
15	NA	TRBV28	TRBJ2-2	TRBD1	CASSHQDRVSGELFF	TGTGCCAGCAGTCACCAGGACAGGGTCTCCGGGGAGCTGTTTTTT
11	NA	TRBV10-3	TRBJ2-7	NA	CAISESMGQYF	TGTGCCATCAGTGAGTCGATGGGGCAGTACTTC
17	NA	TRBV18	TRBJ1-4	TRBD1	CASSLTGTGATNEKLFF	TGTGCCAGCTCACTGACCGGGACAGGTGCAACTAATGAAAAACTGTTTTTT
16	once	TRBV18	TRBJ2-7	TRBD1	CASSPTVGQGAYEQYF	TGTGCCAGCTCACCAACTGTAGGACAGGGGGCCTACGAGCAGTACTTC
17	NA	TRBV7-2	TRBJ2-3	NA	CASSLAAGTPSTDTQYF	TGTGCCAGCAGCTTAGCGGCCGGGACACCTAGCACAGATACGCAGTATTTT
14	once	TRBV6-2/TRBV6-3	TRBJ2-5	NA	CASRYRQARETQYF	TGTGCCAGCAGGTACCGACAGGCGCGGGAGACCCAGTACTTC
16	NA	TRBV4-2	TRBJ2-7	NA	CASSQERGGISYEQYF	TGTGCCAGCAGCCAAGAAAGAGGAGGAATATCCTACGAGCAGTACTTC
14	NA	TRBV2	TRBJ1-6	NA	CASSEAGRRSPLHF	TGTGCCAGCAGTGAGGCAGGGCGACGTTCACCCCTCCACTTT
15	NA	TRBV2	TRBJ1-5	TRBD1	CASSPGTGGRQPQHF	TGTGCCAGCAGTCCCGGGACAGGGGGCCGACAGCCCCAGCATTTT
21	NA	TRBV7-9	TRBJ1-4	NA	CASSNRVPAGGAVATNEKLFF	TGTGCCAGCAGCAACCGGGTGCCGGCCGGGGGCGCGGTTGCAACTAATGAAAAACTGTTTTTT
16	NA	TRBV2	TRBJ2-5	NA	CASSAQGTVGQETQYF	TGTGCCAGCAGTGCTCAGGGGACCGTGGGGCAAGAGACCCAGTACTTC
16	NA	TRBV28	TRBJ2-1	TRBD1	CASSRPTGGSYNEQFF	TGTGCCAGCAGCCGACCGACAGGGGGTTCCTACAATGAGCAGTTCTTC
17	NA	TRBV9	TRBJ2-3	TRBD2	CASSAARGLAGTDTQYF	TGTGCCAGCAGCGCCGCCAGGGGACTAGCGGGCACAGATACGCAGTATTTT
16	NA	TRBV7-3	TRBJ2-1	TRBD2	CASSPNSLAGVNEQFF	TGTGCCAGCAGCCCAAATTCACTAGCGGGAGTCAATGAGCAGTTCTTC
15	NA	TRBV19	TRBJ2-2	TRBD1	CASAGTGGWTGELFF	TGTGCCAGTGCCGGGACAGGGGGTTGGACCGGGGAGCTGTTTTTT
17	NA	TRBV28	TRBJ1-2	TRBD1	CASSFPGTGLGRNGYTF	TGTGCCAGCAGTTTCCCCGGGACAGGGCTAGGTAGGAATGGCTACACCTTC
14	NA	TRBV5-6	TRBJ1-1	NA	CASSLGTNGAEAFF	TGTGCCAGCAGCTTGGGGACGAACGGGGCCGAAGCTTTCTTT
10	NA	TRBV29-1	TRBJ2-3	NA	CSVVHRTQYF	TGCAGCGTTGTCCATAGAACGCAGTATTTT
13	NA	TRBV10-1	TRBJ2-7	NA	CATSKDRSYEQYF	TGCGCCACCTCGAAAGACAGGTCCTACGAGCAGTACTTC